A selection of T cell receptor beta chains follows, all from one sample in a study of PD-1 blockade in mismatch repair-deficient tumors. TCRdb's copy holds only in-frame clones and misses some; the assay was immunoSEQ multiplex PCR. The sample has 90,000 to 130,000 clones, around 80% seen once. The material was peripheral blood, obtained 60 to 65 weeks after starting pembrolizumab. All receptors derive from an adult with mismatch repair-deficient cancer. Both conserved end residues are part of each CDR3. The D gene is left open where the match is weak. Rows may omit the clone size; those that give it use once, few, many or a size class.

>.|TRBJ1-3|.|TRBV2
TGTGCCAGCAGTGAAGGGGACCGCTACACCATATATTTT
CASSEGDRYTIYF
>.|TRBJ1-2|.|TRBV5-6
TGTGCCAGCAGCTTAGGGGACCGCTACACCTTC
CASSLGDRYTF
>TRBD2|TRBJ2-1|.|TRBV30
TGTGCCTGGACTAGCGGGAGATCAGGCCCAAACAATGAGCAGTTCTTC
CAWTSGRSGPNNEQFF
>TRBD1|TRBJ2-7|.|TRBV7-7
TGTGCTAGCAGCCTCGAGACAGGGTTCGACGAGCAGTACTTC
CASSLETGFDEQYF
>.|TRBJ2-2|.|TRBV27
TGTGCCAGCAGTCCAGGGGACTTCACCGGGGAGCTGTTTTTT
CASSPGDFTGELFF
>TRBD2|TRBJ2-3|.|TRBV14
TGTGCCAGCAGCCAAATTGCGGGAGGGGTCACAGATACGCAGTATTTT
CASSQIAGGVTDTQYF
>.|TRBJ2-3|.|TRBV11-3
TGTGCCAGCAGCCCAGATAGCGGCCCAGATACGCAGTATTTT
CASSPDSGPDTQYF
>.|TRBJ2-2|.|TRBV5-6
TGTGCCAGCAGCCGACTCTTGACCGGGGAGCTGTTTTTT
CASSRLLTGELFF
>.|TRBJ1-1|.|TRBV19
TGTGCCAGTAGTATTACAGTGAACACTGAAGCTTTCTTT
CASSITVNTEAFF
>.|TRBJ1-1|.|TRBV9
TGTGCCAGCAGCCCCAAGGGAGGGGCTGAAGCTTTCTTT
CASSPKGGAEAFF
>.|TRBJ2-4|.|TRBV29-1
TGCAGCGTTGAGGGTAGTTTGGACTTCATTCAGTACTTC
CSVEGSLDFIQYF
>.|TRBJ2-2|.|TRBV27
TGTGCCGCGGGCGTTGAAACAGAACCGACCGGGGAGCTGTTTTTT
CAAGVETEPTGELFF
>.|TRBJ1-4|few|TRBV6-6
TGTGCCAGCAGTTACTCGGCAACTAATGAAAAACTGTTTTTT
CASSYSATNEKLFF
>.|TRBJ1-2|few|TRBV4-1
TGCGCCAGCAGCCAAGGTGGGGACTATGGCTACACCTTC
CASSQGGDYGYTF
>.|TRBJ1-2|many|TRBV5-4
TGTGCCAGCAGCTCCCCCCGGGCGGATGGCTACACCTTC
CASSSPRADGYTF
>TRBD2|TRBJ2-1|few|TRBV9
TGTGCCAGCAGTCCTGGCGGGAGTTCCTACAATGAGCAGTTCTTC
CASSPGGSSYNEQFF
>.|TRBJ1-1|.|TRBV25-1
TGTGCCAGCAGGGAGGGTACGAGGGGAGCGAACACTGAAGCTTTCTTT
CASREGTRGANTEAFF
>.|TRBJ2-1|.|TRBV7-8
TGTGCCAGCAGCTTTATCGATGAGCAGTTCTTC
CASSFIDEQFF
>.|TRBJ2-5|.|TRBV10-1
TGCGCCAGCAGTGAAGGACCCGCGGCGGCCCAGTACTTC
CASSEGPAAAQYF
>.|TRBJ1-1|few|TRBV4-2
TGTGCCAGCAGCGTCAACAGGGAGAACACTGAAGCTTTCTTT
CASSVNRENTEAFF
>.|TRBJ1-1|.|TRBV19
TGTGCCAGTAGTATGTCGAACACTGAAGCTTTCTTT
CASSMSNTEAFF
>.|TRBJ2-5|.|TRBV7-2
TGTGCCAGCAGCTCGGGACCGACCGAGCGACAGTCCAGGACCCAGTACTTC
CASSSGPTERQSRTQYF
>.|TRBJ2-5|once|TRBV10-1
TGCGCCAGCAGCAGTGAGCTGGGCCACCGGGAGACCCAGTACTTC
CASSSELGHRETQYF
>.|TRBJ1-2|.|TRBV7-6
TGTGCCAGCAGCTTGGACAGTAACTATGGCTACACCTTC
CASSLDSNYGYTF
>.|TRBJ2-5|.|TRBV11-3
TGTGCCAGCAGCTTAGGGGGGCAGCGTGGTACCCAGTACTTC
CASSLGGQRGTQYF